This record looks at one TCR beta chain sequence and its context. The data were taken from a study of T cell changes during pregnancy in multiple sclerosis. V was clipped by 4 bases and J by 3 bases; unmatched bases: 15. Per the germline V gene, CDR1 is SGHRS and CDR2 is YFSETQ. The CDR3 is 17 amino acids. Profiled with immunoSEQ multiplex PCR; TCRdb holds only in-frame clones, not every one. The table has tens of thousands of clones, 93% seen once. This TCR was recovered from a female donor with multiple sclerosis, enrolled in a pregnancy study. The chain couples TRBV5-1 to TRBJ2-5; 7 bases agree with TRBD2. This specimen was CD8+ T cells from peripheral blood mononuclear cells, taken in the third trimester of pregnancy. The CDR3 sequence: CASSPVVGGRSEETQYF. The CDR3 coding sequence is TGCGCCAGCAGCCCCGTGGTGGGCGGGAGATCGGAAGAGACCCAGTACTTC.